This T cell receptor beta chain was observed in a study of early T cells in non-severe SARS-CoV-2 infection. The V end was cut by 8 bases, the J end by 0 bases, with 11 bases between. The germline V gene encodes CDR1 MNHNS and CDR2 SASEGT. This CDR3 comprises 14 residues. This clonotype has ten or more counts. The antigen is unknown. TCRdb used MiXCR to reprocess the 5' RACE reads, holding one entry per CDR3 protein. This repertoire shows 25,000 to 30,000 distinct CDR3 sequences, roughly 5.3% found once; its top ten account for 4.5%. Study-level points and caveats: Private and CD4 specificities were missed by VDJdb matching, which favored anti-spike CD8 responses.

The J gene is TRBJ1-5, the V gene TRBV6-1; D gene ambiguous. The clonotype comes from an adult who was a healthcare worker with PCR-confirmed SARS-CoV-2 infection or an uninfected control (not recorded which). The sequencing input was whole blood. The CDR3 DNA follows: TGTGCCAGCGAGCGACGGAATAGCAATCAGCCCCAGCATTTT. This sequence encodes CASERRNSNQPQHF.